A selection of T cell receptor beta chains follows, all from one sample in a study of CD8+ T cells in alopecia areata. Sequenced by immunoSEQ multiplex PCR; TCRdb stores in-frame clones only, minus some. The sample lists about 130,000 clones, approximately 53% occurring once. The sample consisted of CD4+ T cells sorted from blood, taken at week 0. The receptors here all came from a human donor with alopecia areata. Both conserved end residues are part of each CDR3. The D gene is left open where the match is weak. Not all rows give a size; the values are once, few, many and, for expanded clones, a class.

D gene: .
V gene: TRBV15
J gene: TRBJ2-5
clone size: few
CDR3 DNA: TGTGCCACCAGCTTTGCGGGCTATGGGGGAGAGACCCAGTACTTC
CDR3 protein: CATSFAGYGGETQYF

D gene: TRBD1
V gene: TRBV7-9
J gene: TRBJ1-2
clone size: .
CDR3 DNA: TGTGCCAGCAGCTCGACAGGGATTGGCTACACCTTC
CDR3 protein: CASSSTGIGYTF

D gene: .
V gene: TRBV11-2
J gene: TRBJ2-1
clone size: once
CDR3 DNA: TGTGCCAGCAGCCTACTCTATGAGCAGTTCTTC
CDR3 protein: CASSLLYEQFF

D gene: .
V gene: TRBV25-1
J gene: TRBJ2-1
clone size: few
CDR3 DNA: TGTGCCAGCAGTGACCCGGGGATTTACAATGAGCAGTTCTTC
CDR3 protein: CASSDPGIYNEQFF

D gene: .
V gene: TRBV28
J gene: TRBJ2-3
clone size: .
CDR3 DNA: TGTGCCAGCAGTCTTATGGCCACAGATACGCAGTATTTT
CDR3 protein: CASSLMATDTQYF

D gene: .
V gene: TRBV7-2
J gene: TRBJ2-5
clone size: .
CDR3 DNA: TGTGCCAGCAGCCCTCCTGAACAAGAGACCCAGTACTTC
CDR3 protein: CASSPPEQETQYF

D gene: .
V gene: TRBV7-8
J gene: TRBJ1-1
clone size: .
CDR3 DNA: TGTGCCAGCAGCTTAGAGGAGAGAGGTTGGGGTTCGAACACTGAAGCTTTCTTT
CDR3 protein: CASSLEERGWGSNTEAFF

D gene: .
V gene: TRBV11-2
J gene: TRBJ2-7
clone size: .
CDR3 DNA: TGTGCCAGCAGCTTAGAACGACACAGGAGCTCCTACGAGCAGTACTTC
CDR3 protein: CASSLERHRSSYEQYF

D gene: .
V gene: TRBV5-1
J gene: TRBJ1-1
clone size: .
CDR3 DNA: TGCGCCAGCAGCTTTGCCTTCCTTGCGAACACTGAAGCTTTCTTT
CDR3 protein: CASSFAFLANTEAFF

D gene: .
V gene: TRBV14
J gene: TRBJ1-1
clone size: .
CDR3 DNA: TGTGCCAGCAGCCAACTTATGACGGGGACTGAAGCTTTCTTT
CDR3 protein: CASSQLMTGTEAFF

D gene: .
V gene: TRBV5-1
J gene: TRBJ2-1
clone size: .
CDR3 DNA: TGCGCCAGCAGCTTGGAAGGGACCGGCAATGAGCAGTTCTTC
CDR3 protein: CASSLEGTGNEQFF

D gene: .
V gene: TRBV5-6
J gene: TRBJ1-2
clone size: few
CDR3 DNA: TGTGCCAGCAGCTTCGCCAGGGGAGGCTACACCTTC
CDR3 protein: CASSFARGGYTF

D gene: .
V gene: TRBV29-1
J gene: TRBJ2-1
clone size: .
CDR3 DNA: TGCAGCGTCCGAAGTAGCGGACTCTACAATGAGCAGTTCTTC
CDR3 protein: CSVRSSGLYNEQFF

D gene: .
V gene: TRBV6-1
J gene: TRBJ2-7
clone size: few
CDR3 DNA: TGTGCCAGCAGTGAAGTCTCCCCGAGGGACGAGCAGTACTTC
CDR3 protein: CASSEVSPRDEQYF

D gene: .
V gene: TRBV7-8
J gene: TRBJ2-7
clone size: .
CDR3 DNA: TGTGCCAGCGGGGGAGTACGCGAGCAGTACTTC
CDR3 protein: CASGGVREQYF

D gene: .
V gene: TRBV4-1
J gene: TRBJ2-3
clone size: .
CDR3 DNA: TGCGCCAGCAGCCAAGACAGGGGAACAGATACGCAGTATTTT
CDR3 protein: CASSQDRGTDTQYF

D gene: .
V gene: TRBV6-6
J gene: TRBJ2-3
clone size: once
CDR3 DNA: TGTGCCAGCAGTTACTCGAAAATCCGGGGGCCAGATACGCAGTATTTT
CDR3 protein: CASSYSKIRGPDTQYF

D gene: TRBD1
V gene: TRBV29-1
J gene: TRBJ2-5
clone size: .
CDR3 DNA: TGCAGCGCCAGGACAGGGCTCTGGCTCAAGATCGCTCAAGAGACCCAGTACTTC
CDR3 protein: CSARTGLWLKIAQETQYF

D gene: .
V gene: TRBV10-3
J gene: TRBJ2-7
clone size: once
CDR3 DNA: TGTGCCATCAGTGAGTCAGGGGGATCCTACGAGCAGTACTTC
CDR3 protein: CAISESGGSYEQYF

D gene: .
V gene: TRBV2
J gene: TRBJ2-2
clone size: .
CDR3 DNA: TGTGCCAGCAGTGAAGGACCCCCAAACACCGGGGAGCTGTTTTTT
CDR3 protein: CASSEGPPNTGELFF

D gene: .
V gene: TRBV7-2
J gene: TRBJ2-3
clone size: .
CDR3 DNA: TGTGCCAGCAGCCCGACCTGGGGCGGGACCCAAACAGATACGCAGTATTTT
CDR3 protein: CASSPTWGGTQTDTQYF

D gene: TRBD2
V gene: TRBV2
J gene: TRBJ2-7
clone size: .
CDR3 DNA: TGTGCCAGCAGTCTGCTCGGGACTAGTAGCTACGAGCAGTACTTC
CDR3 protein: CASSLLGTSSYEQYF

D gene: .
V gene: TRBV21-1
J gene: TRBJ2-1
clone size: few
CDR3 DNA: TGTGCCAGCAGCAAAGTAATAGAGATCGGGGAGCAGTTCTTC
CDR3 protein: CASSKVIEIGEQFF

D gene: .
V gene: TRBV27
J gene: TRBJ2-3
clone size: .
CDR3 DNA: TGTGCCAGCAGGGGTAGCCGCCGAGATACGCAGTATTTT
CDR3 protein: CASRGSRRDTQYF

D gene: TRBD1
V gene: TRBV9
J gene: TRBJ1-4
clone size: few
CDR3 DNA: TGTGCCAGCAGCCCGACAGGGAGGGGCGAAAAACTGTTTTTT
CDR3 protein: CASSPTGRGEKLFF

D gene: TRBD1
V gene: TRBV2
J gene: TRBJ2-3
clone size: .
CDR3 DNA: TGTGCCAGCAGTGATGCTAGAGGACAGGGGGCAACAGATACGCAGTATTTT
CDR3 protein: CASSDARGQGATDTQYF

D gene: .
V gene: TRBV7-9
J gene: TRBJ1-2
clone size: .
CDR3 DNA: TGTGCCAGCAGCTTATCGGGTTCAAGTCTGGAGGGCTACACCTTC
CDR3 protein: CASSLSGSSLEGYTF

D gene: .
V gene: TRBV28
J gene: TRBJ1-1
clone size: .
CDR3 DNA: TGTGCCAGCAGAGGGGCTGGCACTGAAGCTTTCTTT
CDR3 protein: CASRGAGTEAFF

D gene: TRBD1
V gene: TRBV10-3
J gene: TRBJ1-2
clone size: .
CDR3 DNA: TGTGCCATCACTCAGGGACAGGGTGGTGGCTATGGCTACACCTTC
CDR3 protein: CAITQGQGGGYGYTF

D gene: TRBD1
V gene: TRBV11-2
J gene: TRBJ2-7
clone size: .
CDR3 DNA: TGTGCCAGCAGCTCGGGACAGGGGGGAGTCGAGCAGTACTTC
CDR3 protein: CASSSGQGGVEQYF

D gene: TRBD1
V gene: TRBV28
J gene: TRBJ2-5
clone size: few
CDR3 DNA: TGTGCCAGCAGCCTCCAAGGGGGCCCCCAAGAGACCCAGTACTTC
CDR3 protein: CASSLQGGPQETQYF

D gene: TRBD1
V gene: TRBV7-2
J gene: TRBJ2-5
clone size: .
CDR3 DNA: TGTGCCAGCAGCTCCCGGACAGGGTTCCAAGAGACCCAGTACTTC
CDR3 protein: CASSSRTGFQETQYF

D gene: .
V gene: TRBV25-1
J gene: TRBJ2-1
clone size: few
CDR3 DNA: TGTGCCAGTCCGACTTTGTACATAGAGCAGTTCTTC
CDR3 protein: CASPTLYIEQFF

D gene: .
V gene: TRBV25-1
J gene: TRBJ2-7
clone size: .
CDR3 DNA: TGTGCCAGCAGTGAATGGGGAGAGGGCTACGAGCAGTACTTC
CDR3 protein: CASSEWGEGYEQYF

D gene: .
V gene: TRBV5-1
J gene: TRBJ2-5
clone size: .
CDR3 DNA: TGCGCCAGCAGCTTGGCCAATGTGGGGAGAGAGACCCAGTACTTC
CDR3 protein: CASSLANVGRETQYF

D gene: TRBD2
V gene: TRBV5-1
J gene: TRBJ2-3
clone size: .
CDR3 DNA: TGCGCCAGCAGCCACGGACTAGCGGGGAAAGATACGCAGTATTTT
CDR3 protein: CASSHGLAGKDTQYF

D gene: TRBD2
V gene: TRBV7-2
J gene: TRBJ2-2
clone size: few
CDR3 DNA: TGTGCCAGCAGCTTAGTCGGTCCAGCGGGAGGGCTCCCCGGGGAGCTGTTTTTT
CDR3 protein: CASSLVGPAGGLPGELFF

D gene: .
V gene: TRBV5-4
J gene: TRBJ2-5
clone size: .
CDR3 DNA: TGTGCCAGCAGCTTAGTGAGGGCCAGCCAAGAGACCCAGTACTTC
CDR3 protein: CASSLVRASQETQYF

D gene: TRBD2
V gene: TRBV5-1
J gene: TRBJ2-2
clone size: .
CDR3 DNA: TGCGCCAGCAGCTTGACCCCCGGGACTACGAACACCGGGGAGCTGTTTTTT
CDR3 protein: CASSLTPGTTNTGELFF

D gene: .
V gene: TRBV5-4
J gene: TRBJ2-5
clone size: .
CDR3 DNA: TGTGCCAGCAGCCCGCTCATGGGGCAACAGACCCAGTACTTC
CDR3 protein: CASSPLMGQQTQYF

D gene: TRBD2
V gene: TRBV28
J gene: TRBJ2-1
clone size: .
CDR3 DNA: TGTGCCAGTATAGCGGGAGGGCCGCTATGGGAGCAGTTCTTC
CDR3 protein: CASIAGGPLWEQFF